Reported below is one TCR beta chain. Sequenced by immunoSEQ multiplex PCR; TCRdb stores in-frame clones only, minus some. The sample has 35,000 to 45,000 clones, roughly 92% seen once. The sample is drawn from a study of T cell clonotyping in hematopoietic cell transplantation. The origin of this receptor is a woman aged 45 to 65 in good health. Some clones in this sample may be carry-over from other donors' samples. The specimen was peripheral blood mononuclear cells.

CDR3 nucleotide sequence: TGTGCCAGTATACCCGCCGCGGGGACAGCGAGGGTTGGCTACACCTTC. Protein sequence: CASIPAAGTARVGYTF. The chain employs TRBV19 and TRBJ1-2, with 7 bases lining up with TRBD1. The CDR3 covers 16 residues. V trimming: 7 bases; J trimming: 7 bases; junction bases outside the gene matches: 18. Looked up from germline, CDR1 is LNHDA and CDR2 is SQIVND (reference sequence). The whole variable domain, filled in from reference TRBV19 and TRBJ1-2, reads DGGITQSPKYLFRKEGQNVTLSCEQNLNHDAMYWYRQDPGQGLRLIYYSQIVNDFQKGDIAEGYSVSREKKESFPLTVTSAQKNPTAFYLCASIPAAGTARVGYTFGSGTRLTVV.